A selection of T cell receptor beta chains follows, all from one sample in a study of technical replicates of blood from a few donors. The method was immunoSEQ multiplex PCR; TCRdb's version includes in-frame clones alone and lacks a portion of them. The sample lists some 60,000 clones, about 95% occurring once. The sequenced material came from PBMCs. These receptor sequences come from a human donor in good health. Some clones in this sample may be carry-over from other donors' samples. The CDR3 runs from the conserved cysteine through the conserved F or W. The order of the fields is clone size, V gene, J gene, D gene, CDR3 DNA, CDR3 protein. The D gene is left open where the match is weak. Size values are once, few and many counts, or a class for expanded clones, and some rows have none.

-	TRBV7-9	TRBJ2-5	-	TGTGCCAGCAGCTCCCGTCGCGGGTGGCCCCAAGAGACCCAGTACTTC	CASSSRRGWPQETQYF
-	TRBV6-5	TRBJ1-5	TRBD1	TGTGCCAGCAGGCTGAACAGGGGAAGCAATCAGCCCCAGCATTTT	CASRLNRGSNQPQHF
-	TRBV30	TRBJ2-3	-	TGTGCCTGGAGTCCTGGACAGACCCTCACAGATACGCAGTATTTT	CAWSPGQTLTDTQYF
-	TRBV11-3	TRBJ2-1	-	TGTGCCAGCAGCTTAGGCCTAGCGGAGCAGTTCTTC	CASSLGLAEQFF
-	TRBV27	TRBJ2-3	TRBD2	TGTGCCAGCGGGACTAGCCGAGTCAATACGCAGTATTTT	CASGTSRVNTQYF
once	TRBV11-1	TRBJ2-5	-	TGTGCCAGCAGCCCGGGACTCCAAGCGACCCAGTACTTC	CASSPGLQATQYF
-	TRBV6-7	TRBJ2-7	TRBD2	TGTGCCAACCGACTAGCGGGAGAGTACGAGCAGTACTTC	CANRLAGEYEQYF
once	TRBV5-8	TRBJ1-2	-	TGTGCCAGCAGCAACTTCCGGGACACGAAAAACTATGGCTACACCTTC	CASSNFRDTKNYGYTF
-	TRBV4-2	TRBJ2-7	TRBD2	TGTGCCAGCAGCCAGGGGTACGGGGGGGGCGTTAACTACGAGCAGTACTTC	CASSQGYGGGVNYEQYF
-	TRBV18	TRBJ2-3	TRBD2	TGTGCCAGCTCACAGGGGGGACTAGCCACAGATACGCAGTATTTT	CASSQGGLATDTQYF
-	TRBV15	TRBJ2-1	TRBD2	TGTGCCACCAGCAGGGGGGGGAGTGTTAATGAGCAGTTCTTC	CATSRGGSVNEQFF
-	TRBV9	TRBJ1-2	TRBD1	TGTGCCAGCAGCTCCGGTCAGGGGGTTAATGGCTACACCTTC	CASSSGQGVNGYTF
once	TRBV5-6	TRBJ1-5	-	TGTGCCAGCAGCTTGTCTGGTAGTCATCAGCCCCAGCATTTT	CASSLSGSHQPQHF
-	TRBV30	TRBJ2-1	TRBD2	TGTGCCTGCAAACATAGCGGGAGGGCCTTTAGTGAGCAGTTCTTC	CACKHSGRAFSEQFF
-	TRBV7-2	TRBJ2-7	TRBD2	TGTGCCAGCAGCTTAGAGCGGGGGGGCTCCTACGAGCAGTACTTC	CASSLERGGSYEQYF
-	TRBV30	TRBJ2-1	-	TGTGCCTGGAGTGGGACAGGGAGGGGGAATGAGCAGTTCTTC	CAWSGTGRGNEQFF
-	TRBV5-4	TRBJ2-3	TRBD2	TGTGCCAGCAGCGGAACTAGCGGGGGGGCATTAGATACGCAGTATTTT	CASSGTSGGALDTQYF
-	TRBV5-1	TRBJ1-1	TRBD1	TGCGCCAGCACCCTACGACAGGGGTTGAACACTGAAGCTTTCTTT	CASTLRQGLNTEAFF
-	TRBV7-2	TRBJ1-3	TRBD1	TGTGCCAGCAGCTTCCGGGACAGGGGAAACACCATATATTTT	CASSFRDRGNTIYF
-	TRBV5-6	TRBJ1-1	-	TGTGCCAGCAGCTTCAGGGCCCTGAACACTGAAGCTTTCTTT	CASSFRALNTEAFF
-	TRBV7-8	TRBJ1-1	-	TGTGCCACAAGAGGGCGGGGGACTGAAGCTTTCTTT	CATRGRGTEAFF
-	TRBV7-9	TRBJ2-1	-	TGTGCCAGCAGCGACATGGCCAAAGGCAATGAGCAGTTCTTC	CASSDMAKGNEQFF
-	TRBV25-1	TRBJ2-1	-	TGTGCCAGCAGTTTTACAGCCAATGAGCAGTTCTTC	CASSFTANEQFF
-	TRBV4-3	TRBJ1-1	TRBD1	TGCGCCAGCAGCCAGATAGGACAGGGGGCGTCGAACACTGAAGCTTTCTTT	CASSQIGQGASNTEAFF
once	TRBV7-8	TRBJ2-3	-	TGTGCCAGCAGCTTCGGAGGGAGGACAGATACGCAGTATTTT	CASSFGGRTDTQYF
-	TRBV7-2	TRBJ2-7	TRBD1	TGTGCCAGCAGCCCGTCCCGGGACAGGGCCGAGCAGTACTTC	CASSPSRDRAEQYF
-	TRBV7-2	TRBJ1-5	-	TGTGCCAGCAGCTTGGGCGGGTCCGACCCCCAGCATTTT	CASSLGGSDPQHF
-	TRBV29-1	TRBJ2-1	-	TGCAGCGTTGGTGGGGACTCCAGGAGCTCCTACAATGAGCAGTTCTTC	CSVGGDSRSSYNEQFF
-	TRBV10-3	TRBJ2-1	TRBD1	TGTGCCACCAAGACAGGGGAAGTGGAGCAGTTCTTC	CATKTGEVEQFF
-	TRBV7-2	TRBJ2-4	TRBD2	TGTGCCAGCAGCTTAGCTACGCGACTAGCGGGGCTAAACATTCAGTACTTC	CASSLATRLAGLNIQYF
-	TRBV5-1	TRBJ1-2	-	TGCGCCAGCAGCTTGGATGGGTCCCCCAGCGAGGGATCCTTC	CASSLDGSPSEGSF
-	TRBV4-3	TRBJ2-1	TRBD2	TGCGCCAGCAGCCAAGAGGGACTAGCGGCGGAAGAGCAGTTCTTC	CASSQEGLAAEEQFF
-	TRBV19	TRBJ2-5	TRBD2	TGTGCCAGTAATACCGGGACTAGCGGGAGTGAAACCCAGTACTTC	CASNTGTSGSETQYF
once	TRBV7-2	TRBJ2-7	TRBD1	TGTGCCAGCAGCTTAGCCGGGACAGGGGCCTCCTACGAGCAGTACTTC	CASSLAGTGASYEQYF
-	TRBV7-8	TRBJ2-7	TRBD2	TGTGCCAGCAGCGACGGTCCAGCGGGAGTTTACGAGCAGTACTTC	CASSDGPAGVYEQYF
-	TRBV6-6	TRBJ2-7	TRBD1	TGTGCCACCCGATTACAGGGGAAGGACTACGAGCAGTACTTC	CATRLQGKDYEQYF
-	TRBV7-9	TRBJ1-1	-	TGTGCCAGCAGCCGGACAGTGAACACTGAAGCTTTCTTT	CASSRTVNTEAFF
-	TRBV27	TRBJ1-1	TRBD1	TGTGCCAGCGCGACAGGGCGGAACACTGAAGCTTTCTTT	CASATGRNTEAFF
-	TRBV7-6	TRBJ2-7	TRBD1	TGTGCCAGCAGCCGTGGACAGGGGGCGGGTCCCTACGAGCAGTACTTC	CASSRGQGAGPYEQYF
-	TRBV4-1	TRBJ2-3	TRBD1	TGCGCCAGCAGCCAGGGGGGGACAGGGCTATCAGATACGCAGTATTTT	CASSQGGTGLSDTQYF
-	TRBV18	TRBJ2-3	-	TGTGCCAGCTCATCCTGGGGAGCCACAGATACGCAGTATTTT	CASSSWGATDTQYF
-	TRBV27	TRBJ2-3	TRBD1	TGTGCCAGCAGTTTCCTGGGACAGAGCACAGATACGCAGTATTTT	CASSFLGQSTDTQYF
-	TRBV7-2	TRBJ1-4	TRBD1	TGTGCCAGCAGCCTAGGACAGGGGGCGTGGGAAAAACTGTTTTTT	CASSLGQGAWEKLFF
-	TRBV19	TRBJ1-6	-	TGTGCCAGTAGTATGACAGGCGGTTCACCCCTCCACTTT	CASSMTGGSPLHF
once	TRBV4-2	TRBJ2-7	TRBD2	TGTGCCAGCAGCCATAAAGCGGGAGGGCCCGACGAGCAGTACTTC	CASSHKAGGPDEQYF
-	TRBV7-9	TRBJ1-2	-	TGTGCCAGTCAACAGGATAACTATGGCTACACCTTC	CASQQDNYGYTF
-	TRBV4-2	TRBJ1-1	-	TGTGCCAGCAGCCAAGCTTCGGGGGGCAGGACGAACACTGAAGCTTTCTTT	CASSQASGGRTNTEAFF
-	TRBV7-8	TRBJ2-3	-	TGTGCCAGCAGCTTAGATCGCGGGGTGGGCACAGATACGCAGTATTTT	CASSLDRGVGTDTQYF
-	TRBV7-2	TRBJ2-4	-	TGTGCCAGCAGCTTAGGCGGGTCCAAAAACATTCAGTACTTC	CASSLGGSKNIQYF
-	TRBV28	TRBJ2-1	TRBD2	TGTGCCAGCAGTTTCCCCGGGAGGGAAAATGAGCAGTTCTTC	CASSFPGRENEQFF
-	TRBV4-1	TRBJ2-1	TRBD2	TGCGCCAGCAGCCAAGGGTCCAGCGGGAGGGCCAATGAGCAGTTCTTC	CASSQGSSGRANEQFF
-	TRBV25-1	TRBJ2-3	-	TGTGCCAGCTCAAGTTACAGGAGTTTCTCAGATACGCAGTATTTT	CASSSYRSFSDTQYF
-	TRBV28	TRBJ1-5	TRBD1	TGTGCCAGCAGGGAAGGGGGCGGCAATCAGCCCCAGCATTTT	CASREGGGNQPQHF
-	TRBV19	TRBJ2-7	-	TGTGCCAGTAGCGACAGCTACTCCTACGAGCAGTACTTC	CASSDSYSYEQYF
-	TRBV6-4	TRBJ2-1	TRBD1	TGTGCCAGCAGTGTGGGGACAGCCAGCAATGAGCAGTTCTTC	CASSVGTASNEQFF